This entry concerns a single TCR beta chain. Its target is unknown. The data belong to a study of cytomegalovirus exposure and HLA in healthy donors. Study conclusions and caveats: Analysis was carried out at a later point, and it linked a missense DCLRE1C variant to TCR beta V- and J-gene trimming.

In germline, CDR1 is SNHLY, CDR2 FYNNEI. J was trimmed by 6 bases and V by 6 bases; bases with no gene match: 10. The CDR3 spans 16 residues. Primers for the PCR totalled 60 Vbeta and 13 Jbeta. In the original processing: Later work found tens of millions of unique TCR beta chains, with roughly 11 million shared. Generated by immunoSEQ multiplex PCR, the TCRdb table keeps only in-frame clones and is missing some. V and J calls and clone size follow that table, whereas D and trimming were derived from the DNA. The data contain 150,000 or so clones, roughly three quarters of them singletons. Though nominally healthy at sampling, donors likely had unrecorded immune exposures.

This receptor was obtained from a woman aged 50 to 65 in good health and CMV-seropositive. Material for sequencing was PBMCs. The genes are TRBV2 and TRBJ2-3; the match to TRBD2 covers 12 bases. The CDR3 bases are TGTGCCAGCAGGCCGGGACTAGCGGGCCCCGTCGATACGCAGTATTTT. Amino acids: CASRPGLAGPVDTQYF.